The next 9 T cell receptor beta chains were all read from a single sample in a study of Graves' ophthalmopathy and Graves' hyperthyroidism. The authors amplified TCR beta CDR3 regions from RNA transcripts. The authors performed first-round RT-PCR with HTBI primers and then a second-round multiplex PCR. Each CDR3 protein is one row after TCRdb ran MiXCR on the multiplex PCR reads. The table has around 470,000 distinct CDR3 sequences, approximately 14% seen once. Sequenced: blood. These receptors were taken from a woman aged 30 to 39 with Graves' ophthalmopathy.

Note on this clonotype: One base away lies a much larger clone, so this may be a sequencing read error. The V call is TRBV28, the J call TRBJ2-5, with 10 bases aligning to TRBD1. CDR1 is MDHEN, CDR2 SYDVKM, per germline. There are 15 residues in the CDR3. The CDR3 loop reads CASSPRTGGVETKYF. The DNA of the CDR3 is TGTGCCAGCAGTCCACGGACAGGGGGGGTGGAGACCAAGTACTTC.

This chain uses TRBV6-2 or TRBV6-3 with TRBJ2-2; either TRBD1 or TRBD2 may supply D (5 bases each). The CDR3 consists of 18 residues. Looked up from germline, CDR1 is MNHEY and CDR2 is SVGEGT. V lost 4 bases to trimming and J lost 3 bases, with 21 bases between them. The CDR3 DNA reads as TGTGCCAGCAGTTCCAGGGAGAGAGCGATGGTAGACACCGGGGAGCTGTTTTTT. Amino acids: CASSSRERAMVDTGELFF.

Ten or more counts support this clonotype. This chain joins TRBV12-3 or TRBV12-4 and TRBJ2-5; D unresolved. V was clipped by 7 bases and J by 2 bases, with 8 bases between them. This CDR3 is built from 12 residues. CDR3: CASILPQETQYF. DNA of the CDR3: TGTGCCAGCATTCTTCCACAAGAGACCCAGTACTTC.

There are many counts of this clonotype. V is TRBV28 and J is TRBJ2-7; D gene unclear. The CDR3 covers 15 residues. Trimming shortened V by 2 bases and J by 2 bases, and 13 bases separated the two germline ends. Germline V gene lookup returns CDR1 MDHEN and CDR2 SYDVKM. CDR3 nucleotide sequence: TGTGCCAGCAGTTTAAGGGCTGCAGGACCCTACGAGCAGTACTTC. It codes for CASSLRAAGPYEQYF.

This clonotype showed up many times. The rearrangement links TRBV10-3 to TRBJ2-7; 7 nucleotides match TRBD1. Losses at the gene ends were 3 bases for V and 1 base for J; bases not matched to a gene: 12. From germline, CDR1 is ENHRY and CDR2 SYGVKD. CDR3 length: 17 amino acids. The CDR3 region is CAISDRGKGWGSYEQYF. DNA of the CDR3: TGTGCCATCAGTGACAGGGGGAAGGGTTGGGGATCCTACGAGCAGTACTTC.

This clonotype was seen ten or more times. The chain joins TRBV28 to TRBJ2-7; 8 bases are a match to TRBD1. CDR3 size: 18 residues. V shed 3 bases, J shed 2 bases, and the junction held 15 bases outside the gene matches. CDR1 is MDHEN and CDR2 is SYDVKM in the germline V gene. DNA of the CDR3: TGTGCCAGCAGTTTCAGTTGGTTGAACAGGACAGGGACCTACGAGCAGTACTTC. This translates into CASSFSWLNRTGTYEQYF. The entire variable domain, with the rest obtained from reference TRBV28 and TRBJ2-7, is as follows: DVKVTQSSRYLVKRTGEKVFLECVQDMDHENMFWYRQDPGLGLRLIYFSYDVKMKEKGDIPEGYSVSREKKERFSLILESASTNQTSMYLCASSFSWLNRTGTYEQYFGPGTRLTVT.

V gene TRBV28 combines with J gene TRBJ1-1; D gene ambiguous. Germline V gene sequence: CDR1 MDHEN, CDR2 SYDVKM. The CDR3 runs to 11 residues. V was cut by 8 bases and J by 5 bases, with 9 bases left in between. The CDR3 loop is CASLGRTEAFF. The CDR3 DNA sequence: TGTGCCAGCTTAGGGCGGACTGAAGCTTTCTTT.

In this sample, this clonotype turned up many times. This chain joins TRBV20-1 and TRBJ2-6; no firm D call. The CDR3 is 14 residues long. Per germline, CDR1 DFQATT and CDR2 SNEGSKA (reference sequence). V gave up 6 bases and J gave up 0 bases, with 9 bases separating them. The CDR3 DNA is TGCAGTGCAGCCTTTCCCTCTGGGGCCAACGTCCTGACTTTC. The encoded protein is CSAAFPSGANVLTF.

In this sample, this clonotype turned up many times. V usage is TRBV7-2 and J usage is TRBJ2-5; 9 bases fit TRBD2. Germline CDR1 SGHTA, CDR2 FQGNSA. The CDR3 runs to 16 residues. J gave up 5 bases and V 1 base, and 8 bases lay outside the gene matches. The CDR3 coding sequence is TGTGCCAGCAGCTTAGTGGTCGGGACTAGCACGGAGACCCAGTACTTC. It is translated as CASSLVVGTSTETQYF.